This T cell receptor (beta chain) comes out of a study of T cells in Graves' hyperthyroidism and ophthalmopathy. Study information: Peripheral blood was drawn at first diagnosis, prior to all treatment.

The source material, RNA transcripts, was used to amplify TCR beta CDR3 regions. Primed by the HTBI set, a first-round RT-PCR was run on the TCR CDR3. One entry per CDR3 protein results from TCRdb running MiXCR on the multiplex PCR reads. The sample holds 96,000 or so distinct CDR3 sequences, about half seen once. V was pared by 6 bases and J by 6 bases, with 14 bases between. This CDR3 has 13 residues. Germline CDR1 SNHLY, CDR2 FYNNEI. The source material was blood. The V gene is TRBV2, the J gene TRBJ1-2; no clear D gene. The clonotype comes from a woman between 40 and 50 years old with Graves' hyperthyroidism. CDR3 sequence (DNA): TGTGCCAGCAGCTTAGGCCCTGGCAATGGCTACACCTTC. This sequence encodes CASSLGPGNGYTF.